The 17 T cell receptor beta chains in this list originate from one sample, sequenced in a study of regulatory T cells in long-lasting Graves disease. Researchers made TCR beta libraries by using iRepertoire HTBI primers and running Arm-PCR on CDR3 regions. TCRdb recomputed calls from the multiplex PCR reads with MiXCR, one row per CDR3 protein. The sample consists of fewer than 400,000 distinct CDR3 sequences, 18% of them appearing once. The sample's time point: newly diagnosed GD, antithyroid drugs for less than 3 months. The TCR library was made from RNA that had been extracted from PBMCs in TRIzol. Sequencing used peripheral blood mononuclear cells (PBMCs), obtained at new diagnosis, from a patient treated with antithyroid drugs. The receptors shown here come from a female donor with Graves disease.

This clonotype has just a few counts. The chain uses TRBV20-1 and TRBJ2-1, with no clear D. Germline V gene data show CDR1 as DFQATT and CDR2 as SNEGSKA (reference sequence). The germline V and J ends were trimmed by 1 base and 7 bases, with 5 bases remaining between them. CDR3 length: 11 residues. CDR3 region: CSARGVNEQFF. CDR3 bases: TGCAGTGCTAGAGGCGTAAATGAGCAGTTCTTC.

The table lists this clonotype with many counts. The chain carries TRBV28 and TRBJ1-2, with 8 positions matching TRBD1. The CDR3 is made up of 15 amino acids. Germline CDR1 and CDR2: MDHEN and SYDVKM. The junction had 11 bases not matched to a gene; V was cut back by 6 bases and J by 5 bases. In DNA form, the CDR3 reads TGTGCCAGCAGCCTTGGACAGGGCTACCTTTATGGCTACACCTTC. It yields the protein CASSLGQGYLYGYTF.

In its sample, this clonotype was seen many times. The chain joins TRBV2 to TRBJ2-1; possibly TRBD1 for D (6 bases). The CDR3 has 15 residues. Germline CDR1 and CDR2: SNHLY and FYNNEI. The V gene lost 5 bases and the J gene lost 1 base, with 12 bases spanning the gap. The CDR3 sequence is CASSSEDSSYNEQFF. The DNA for the CDR3 is TGTGCCAGCAGTTCAGAGGACAGTTCCTACAATGAGCAGTTCTTC.

There are many counts of this clonotype. The chain has TRBV15 and TRBJ1-6, with TRBD1 matching over 9 bases. The CDR3 covers 15 residues. Germline CDR1 reads LNHNV; CDR2 reads YYDKDF (reference sequence). Trimming cost V 1 base and J 11 bases; bases outside gene matches: 6. CDR3 bases: TGTGCCACCAGCAGAGTGGGACAGGGCGAAGCACCCCTCCACTTT. Protein: CATSRVGQGEAPLHF.

This clonotype occurred many times. The chain combines TRBV3-1 with TRBJ1-1, with no clear D. This CDR3 has 11 residues. Trimming removed 8 bases at V and 2 bases at J, with 6 bases between. The germline gives CDR1 LGHDT, CDR2 YNNKEL (reference sequence). CDR3 in amino acids: CASGLNTEAFF. The CDR3 coding sequence is TGTGCCAGCGGTCTTAACACTGAAGCTTTCTTT. The full variable domain, completed using reference TRBV3-1 and TRBJ1-1, is DTAVSQTPKYLVTQMGNDKSIKCEQNLGHDTMYWYKQDSKKFLKIMFSYNNKELIINETVPNRFSPKSPDKAHLNLHINSLELGDSAVYFCASGLNTEAFFGQGTRLTVV.

This clonotype came up many times. This chain uses TRBV10-2 with TRBJ1-1; D gene ambiguous. V lost 0 bases, J lost 3 bases, and 2 bases lay in between. Germline CDR1 WSHSY, CDR2 SAAADI. This CDR3 is 12 amino acids long. CDR3 loop: CASSESDTEAFF. The CDR3 region has the DNA TGCGCCAGCAGTGAGTCTGACACTGAAGCTTTCTTT.

The chain carries TRBV10-2 and TRBJ1-2; maybe TRBD1 (6 bases). V gave up 2 bases and J gave up 6 bases, with 7 bases separating them. The germline V gene has CDR1 WSHSY and CDR2 SAAADI. The CDR3 has 12 amino acids. The CDR3 sequence is CASSEEGDGYTF. CDR3 nucleotides: TGCGCCAGCAGTGAGGAGGGGGATGGCTACACCTTC.

This sequence joins TRBV9 and TRBJ2-3, with D possibly being TRBD1 (6 bases). Germline CDR1 is SGDLS and CDR2 is YYNGEE. There are 15 residues in the CDR3. Trimming took 2 bases from V and 1 from J, leaving 11 bases between them. The CDR3 sequence: CASSVGDNRTDTQYF. The CDR3 bases are TGTGCCAGCAGCGTCGGGGACAATCGCACAGATACGCAGTATTTT.

This clonotype was recorded at least ten times. This chain links TRBV20-1 with TRBJ2-3, with TRBD2 identical over 9 bases. The CDR3 is made up of 15 amino acids. With V trimmed by 0 bases and J by 2 bases, 3 bases remained unmatched. The germline gives CDR1 DFQATT, CDR2 SNEGSKA (reference sequence). The CDR3 protein is CSARDRLAVTDTQYF. In DNA, the CDR3 is TGCAGTGCTAGAGATAGACTAGCGGTCACAGATACGCAGTATTTT.

This clonotype was found many times. The V call is TRBV28, the J call TRBJ1-1; no clear D. Germline lookup yields CDR1 MDHEN and CDR2 SYDVKM. The CDR3 extends over 14 amino acids. V shed 4 bases and J shed 2 bases, with 11 bases lying between them. CDR3 in DNA: TGTGCCAGCAGTTCCCCGGGCCTAAACACTGAAGCTTTCTTT. Its protein product is CASSSPGLNTEAFF.

A few counts support this clonotype. CDR3 in amino acids: CASSPPRGRAGELFF. The DNA for the CDR3 is TGTGCCAGCAGCCCCCCGCGCGGGAGGGCCGGGGAGCTGTTTTTT. The chain combines TRBV13 with TRBJ2-2; TRBD2 aligns across 9 bases. The CDR3 runs 15 residues. Germline-derived CDR1 and CDR2 are PRHDT and FYEKMQ (reference sequence). The ends lost 5 bases at V and 6 bases at J; junction bases unmatched: 7.

This clonotype showed up many times. The chain links TRBV28 to TRBJ1-6; D is unresolved. The CDR3 runs to 11 residues. CDR1 MDHEN and CDR2 SYDVKM come from the germline V gene. The germline V and J ends were trimmed by 6 bases and 10 bases, with 7 bases remaining between them. CDR3: CASSPLSPLHF. CDR3 DNA sequence: TGTGCCAGCAGCCCTCTCTCACCCCTCCACTTT.

This clonotype came up many times. V is TRBV28 and J is TRBJ1-5; D unresolved. Germline-derived CDR1 and CDR2 are MDHEN and SYDVKM. Trimming took off 2 bases at V and 4 bases at J, with 15 bases between the two ends. The CDR3 covers 16 residues. CDR3 region: CASSLRLPLGNQPQHF. The CDR3 DNA reads TGTGCCAGCAGTTTAAGACTTCCCCTGGGGAATCAGCCCCAGCATTTT. Full variable domain (missing parts from reference TRBV28 and TRBJ1-5): DVKVTQSSRYLVKRTGEKVFLECVQDMDHENMFWYRQDPGLGLRLIYFSYDVKMKEKGDIPEGYSVSREKKERFSLILESASTNQTSMYLCASSLRLPLGNQPQHFGDGTRLSIL.

There are many counts of this clonotype. The CDR3 DNA follows: TGTGCCAGCAGCGCCCGGAAGAGGGCTAGCGGGAGCCATGAGCAGTTCTTC. It codes for CASSARKRASGSHEQFF. The chain recombines TRBV11-1 with TRBJ2-1, with 10 bases that match TRBD2. The CDR3 is 17 residues long. The junction had 15 bases not matched to a gene; V was cut back by 5 bases and J by 8 bases. The germline CDR1 and CDR2 sequences are SGHAT and FQDESV (reference sequence).

This clonotype was picked up many times. The CDR3 sequence: CASSLQGRGEKLFF. The CDR3 DNA reads as TGTGCCAGCAGTTTACAGGGTAGGGGTGAAAAACTGTTTTTT. The J gene is TRBJ1-4, the V gene TRBV12-3 or TRBV12-4, with D possibly TRBD1 on 5 matching bases. V was pared by 2 bases and J by 7 bases, with 11 bases between. There are 14 residues in the CDR3.

This clonotype turned up a few times. The V call is TRBV9, the J call TRBJ2-3, with 8 bases lining up with TRBD1. Unmatched junction bases numbered 5, after V lost 6 bases and J lost 2 bases. This CDR3 is 14 amino acids long. CDR1 SGDLS and CDR2 YYNGEE come from the germline V gene. The CDR3 DNA sequence: TGTGCCAGCACTGAGGACAGGGTCACAGATACGCAGTATTTT. Protein: CASTEDRVTDTQYF.

This clonotype was observed at least ten times. V usage is TRBV20-1 and J usage is TRBJ2-5; D gene uncertain. Germline V gene lookup returns CDR1 DFQATT and CDR2 SNEGSKA (reference sequence). Trimming stripped 0 bases from V and 0 bases from J, with 8 bases between. The CDR3 totals 14 residues. The CDR3 sequence is CSARDELYQETQYF. In DNA, the CDR3 is TGCAGTGCTAGAGATGAACTATACCAAGAGACCCAGTACTTC.